This TCR beta chain was captured in a study of T cell responses to AZD1222 COVID-19 vaccine (dated by TCRdb to 2020 to 2023). About the investigation overall: Because spike-specific TCR depth and breadth did not differ between the two schedules, AZD1222 recipients who got a second dose at roughly 4 weeks were pooled with those who got a second dose at roughly 12 weeks. Enrollment into the trials was organized by age into subgroups of 18-55, 56-69 and 70-plus years, and those subgroups contained 148, 28 and 57 TCR-sequenced participants, respectively. A total of about 230 trial participants underwent TCR sequencing, of whom about 210 received two doses of AZD1222 and about 25 received two doses of the MenACWY control vaccine.

The CDR3 regions of human TCRbeta chains were subjected to immunosequencing. In the authors' own workflow: Repertoire TCRs were checked for matches against a reference library of SARS-CoV-2-specific TCRs that had been generated using the MIRA antigen-specificity platform. Breadth was defined as the fraction of unique TCRs that were SARS-CoV-2-associated. Depth was defined as the fraction of total T cells that were SARS-CoV-2-associated. Each spike-specific TCR was assigned to its reactive spike region and to a CD4 or CD8 class using the MIRA data. Log10-transformed breadth and depth values were compared by one-way ANOVA with Sidak's multiple comparisons tests. TCRdb re-hosts the immuneACCESS table, in-frame sequences only. Its copies lack some clones; in the studies checked, an unresolved V gene accounts for under half of them, and the cause for the rest is not known. The D gene and trimming were derived from the DNA, and the V and J assignments and clone size from that table. In all, the sample holds about 83,000 clones, and roughly nine tenths of those were seen once. The ten largest clones add up to about 28% of the sample.

This clone was found once. Which antigen it targets is not known. Base quality data are lacking; no much larger clone is found one base away. Beyond this particular receptor, the publication reports: After two AZD1222 doses, both the breadth and the depth of spike-specific TCRs were significantly higher than at day 0 and than in MenACWY recipients. Conclusions about previously exposed vaccinees are limited, since just a handful of AZD1222 recipients were seropositive for SARS-CoV-2 at baseline. Because no day 14 peak-response samples were available, the repertoires could be characterized only after the peak T cell response. Reportedly, almost half of the unique spike-specific TCRs recognized epitopes lying outside the regions that are mutated in the B.1.351 and B.1.1.7 variants. The 56-69-year group was small, and its depth increase did not reach significance, likely because of low power. Most participants were white British and females outnumbered males, and the authors suggested that clonal diversity may have been underestimated. The whole spike protein was spanned by vaccine-associated CD4 TCRs, and dominant responses were seen in regions 160-218 and 743-854.

Sample time point, as interpreted from the label and publication: baseline before first vaccination. The vaccinee samples were drawn from two UK trials, COV001 and COV002, one of which was a single-blind randomized controlled phase 2/3 trial testing AZD1222 (ChAdOx1 nCoV-19) in healthy adults. For TCRbeta chain sequencing, PBMC samples were collected from trial participants at day 0 and at day 28 after the second dose. The material sequenced was peripheral blood, taken on day 0 of AZD1222 vaccination. The sequence was collected from an adult in good health.

This receptor carries the CDR3 CASSQDLAASYEQYF. The bases read TGTGCCAGCAGCCAAGACCTAGCGGCCTCCTACGAGCAGTACTTC. The V and J segments used are TRBV3-1 (or the pseudogene TRBV3-2) and TRBJ2-7, with TRBD2 matching 7 junction bases. The germline V gene encodes CDR1 LGHDT and CDR2 YNNKEL (reference sequence). Inclusive of the bounding cysteine and phenylalanine, the CDR3 is 15 residues long. The entry retains the CDR3 DNA only, 45 bases that are in frame from base 1. V is pruned by 0 bases and J by 0 bases, leaving 2 bases of the junction without a gene match.